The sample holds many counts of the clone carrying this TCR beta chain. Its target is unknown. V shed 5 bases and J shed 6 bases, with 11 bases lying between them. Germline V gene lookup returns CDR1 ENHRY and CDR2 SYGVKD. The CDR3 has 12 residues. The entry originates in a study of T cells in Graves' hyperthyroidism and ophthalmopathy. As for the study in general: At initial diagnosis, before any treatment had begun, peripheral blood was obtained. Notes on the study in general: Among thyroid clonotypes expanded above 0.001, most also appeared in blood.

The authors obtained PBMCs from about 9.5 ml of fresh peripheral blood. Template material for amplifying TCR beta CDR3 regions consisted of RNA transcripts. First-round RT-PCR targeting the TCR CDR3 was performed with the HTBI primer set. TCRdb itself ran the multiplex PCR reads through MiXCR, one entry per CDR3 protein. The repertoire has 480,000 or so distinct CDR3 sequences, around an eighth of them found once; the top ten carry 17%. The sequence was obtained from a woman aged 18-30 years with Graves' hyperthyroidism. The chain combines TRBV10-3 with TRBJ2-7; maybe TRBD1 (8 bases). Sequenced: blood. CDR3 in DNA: TGTGCCATCAGTTACAGGGGGGGCGAGCAGTACTTC. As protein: CAISYRGGEQYF.